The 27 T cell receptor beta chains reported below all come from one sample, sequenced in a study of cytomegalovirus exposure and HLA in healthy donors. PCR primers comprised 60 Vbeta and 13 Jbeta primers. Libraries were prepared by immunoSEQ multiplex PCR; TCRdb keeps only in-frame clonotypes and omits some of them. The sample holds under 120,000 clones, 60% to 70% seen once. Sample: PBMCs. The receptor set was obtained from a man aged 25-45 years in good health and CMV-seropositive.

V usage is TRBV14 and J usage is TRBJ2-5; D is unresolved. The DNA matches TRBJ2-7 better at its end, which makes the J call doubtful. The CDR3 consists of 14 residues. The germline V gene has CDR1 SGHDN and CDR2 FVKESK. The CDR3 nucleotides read TGTGCCAGCAGCGTCACTTGGAGCGCCTACGAGCAGTACTTC. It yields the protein CASSVTWSAYEQYF.

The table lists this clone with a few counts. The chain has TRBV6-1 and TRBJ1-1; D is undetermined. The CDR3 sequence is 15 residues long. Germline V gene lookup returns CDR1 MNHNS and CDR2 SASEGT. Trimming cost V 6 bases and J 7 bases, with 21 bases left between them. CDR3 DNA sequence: TGTGCCAGCAGGGGGATTTTGGGAGACCGACTTGAAGCTTTCTTT. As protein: CASRGILGDRLEAFF.

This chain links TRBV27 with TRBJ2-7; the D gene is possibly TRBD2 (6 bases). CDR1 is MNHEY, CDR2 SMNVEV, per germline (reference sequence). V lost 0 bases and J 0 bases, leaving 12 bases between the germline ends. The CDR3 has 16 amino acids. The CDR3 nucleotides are TGTGCCAGCAGTTTATCGGGCGGGGTTAGCTCCTACGAGCAGTACTTC. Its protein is CASSLSGGVSSYEQYF.

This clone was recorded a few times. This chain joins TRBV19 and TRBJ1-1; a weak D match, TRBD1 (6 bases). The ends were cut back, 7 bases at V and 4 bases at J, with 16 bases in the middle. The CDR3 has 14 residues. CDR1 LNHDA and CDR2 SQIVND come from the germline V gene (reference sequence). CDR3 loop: CASKQRGGITEAFF. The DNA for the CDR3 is TGTGCCAGTAAGCAAAGGGGGGGAATCACTGAAGCTTTCTTT.

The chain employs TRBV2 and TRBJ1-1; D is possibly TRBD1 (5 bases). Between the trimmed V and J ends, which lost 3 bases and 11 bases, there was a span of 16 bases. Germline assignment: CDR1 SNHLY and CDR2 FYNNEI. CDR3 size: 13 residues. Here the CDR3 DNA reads TGTGCCAGCAGTGACTTGGCCAGGGTAAAGGCTTTCTTT. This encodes CASSDLARVKAFF.

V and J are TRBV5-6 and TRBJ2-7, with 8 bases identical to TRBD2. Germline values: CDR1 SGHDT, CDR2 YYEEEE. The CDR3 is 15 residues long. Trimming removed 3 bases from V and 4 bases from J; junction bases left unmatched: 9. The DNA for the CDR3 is TGTGCCAGCAGCTCCCCCGGGACTAGTCGGTACGAGCAGTACTTC. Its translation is CASSSPGTSRYEQYF.

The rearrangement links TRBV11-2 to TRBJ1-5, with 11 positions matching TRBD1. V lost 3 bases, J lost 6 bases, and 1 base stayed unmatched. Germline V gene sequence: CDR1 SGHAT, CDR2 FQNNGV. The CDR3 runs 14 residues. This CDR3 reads CASSFGQGAQPQHF. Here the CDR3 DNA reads TGTGCCAGCAGCTTTGGACAGGGGGCTCAGCCCCAGCATTTT.

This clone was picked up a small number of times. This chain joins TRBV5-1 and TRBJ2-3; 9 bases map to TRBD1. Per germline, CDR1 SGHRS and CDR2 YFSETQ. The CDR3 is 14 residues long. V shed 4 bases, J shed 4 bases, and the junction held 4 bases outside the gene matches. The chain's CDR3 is CASSKGQGPDTQYF. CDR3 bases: TGCGCCAGCAGCAAAGGACAGGGGCCAGATACGCAGTATTTT. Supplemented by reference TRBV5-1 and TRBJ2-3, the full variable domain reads KAGVTQTPRYLIKTRGQQVTLSCSPISGHRSVSWYQQTPGQGLQFLFEYFSETQRNKGNFPGRFSGRQFSNSRSEMNVSTLELGDSALYLCASSKGQGPDTQYFGPGTRLTVL.

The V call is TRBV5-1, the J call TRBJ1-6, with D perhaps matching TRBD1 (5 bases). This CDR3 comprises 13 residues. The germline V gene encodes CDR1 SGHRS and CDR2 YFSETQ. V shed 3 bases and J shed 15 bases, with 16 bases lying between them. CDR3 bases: TGCGCCAGCAGCTCGGCTAGACAGCCGTTCCTCCACTTT. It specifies CASSSARQPFLHF. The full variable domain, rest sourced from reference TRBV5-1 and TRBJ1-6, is KAGVTQTPRYLIKTRGQQVTLSCSPISGHRSVSWYQQTPGQGLQFLFEYFSETQRNKGNFPGRFSGRQFSNSRSEMNVSTLELGDSALYLCASSSARQPFLHFGNGTRLTVT.

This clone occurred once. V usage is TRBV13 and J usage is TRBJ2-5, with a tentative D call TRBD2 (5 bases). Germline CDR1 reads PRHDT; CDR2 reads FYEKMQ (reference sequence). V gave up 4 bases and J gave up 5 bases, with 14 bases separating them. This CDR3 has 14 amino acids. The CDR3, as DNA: TGTGCCAGCAGCTCCACGGGGTACGAGGAGACCCAGTACTTC. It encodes CASSSTGYEETQYF.

CDR3 loop: CASSEAGANYGYTF. The CDR3 region has the DNA TGTGCCAGCAGTGAAGCCGGAGCTAACTATGGCTACACCTTC. This rearrangement joins TRBV2 to TRBJ1-2; no firm D call. Germline lookup yields CDR1 SNHLY and CDR2 FYNNEI. Between the trimmed V and J ends, which lost 0 bases and 0 bases, there was a span of 5 bases. The CDR3 spans 14 residues.

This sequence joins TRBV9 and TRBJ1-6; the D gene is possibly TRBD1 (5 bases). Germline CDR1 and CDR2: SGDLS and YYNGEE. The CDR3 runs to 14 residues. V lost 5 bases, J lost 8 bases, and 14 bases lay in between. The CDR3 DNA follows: TGTGCCAGCAGGAGAGCAGGGAATGATTCACCCCTCCACTTT. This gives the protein CASRRAGNDSPLHF.

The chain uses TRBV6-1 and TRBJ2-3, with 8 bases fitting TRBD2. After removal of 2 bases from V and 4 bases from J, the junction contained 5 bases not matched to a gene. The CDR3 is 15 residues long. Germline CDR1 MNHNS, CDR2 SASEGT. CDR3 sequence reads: CASSELGLGPDTQYF. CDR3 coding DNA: TGTGCCAGCAGTGAATTGGGACTAGGGCCAGATACGCAGTATTTT.

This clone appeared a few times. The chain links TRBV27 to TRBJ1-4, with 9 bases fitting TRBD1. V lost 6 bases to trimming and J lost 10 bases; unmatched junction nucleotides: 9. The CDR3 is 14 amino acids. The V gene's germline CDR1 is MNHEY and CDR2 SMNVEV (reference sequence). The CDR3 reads CASSPEDRGGKLFF. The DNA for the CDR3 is TGTGCCAGCAGCCCGGAGGACAGGGGAGGAAAACTGTTTTTT.

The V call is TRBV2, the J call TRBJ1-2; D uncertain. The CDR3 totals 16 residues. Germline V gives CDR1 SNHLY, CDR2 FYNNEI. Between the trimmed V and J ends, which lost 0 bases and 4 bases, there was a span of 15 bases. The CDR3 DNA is TGTGCCAGCAGTGAAGCCACAGCTCCTGTCCGCTATGGCTACACCTTC. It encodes CASSEATAPVRYGYTF.

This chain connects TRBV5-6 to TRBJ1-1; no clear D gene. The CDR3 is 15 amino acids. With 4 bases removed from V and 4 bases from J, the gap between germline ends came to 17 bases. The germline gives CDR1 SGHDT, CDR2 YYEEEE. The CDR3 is CASSPRVLEGTEAFF. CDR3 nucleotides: TGTGCCAGCAGCCCCAGAGTACTAGAGGGCACTGAAGCTTTCTTT.

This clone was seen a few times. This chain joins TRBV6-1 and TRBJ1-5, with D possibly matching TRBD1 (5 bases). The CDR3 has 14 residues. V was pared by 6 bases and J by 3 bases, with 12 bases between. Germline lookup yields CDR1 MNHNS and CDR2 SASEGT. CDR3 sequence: CASRPQGNNQPQHF. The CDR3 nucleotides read TGTGCCAGCAGACCCCAGGGAAACAATCAGCCCCAGCATTTT.

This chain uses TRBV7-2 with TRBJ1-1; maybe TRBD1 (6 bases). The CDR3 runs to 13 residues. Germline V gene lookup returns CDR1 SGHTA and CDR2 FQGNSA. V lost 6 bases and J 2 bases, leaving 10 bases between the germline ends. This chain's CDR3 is CASRGHGNTEAFF. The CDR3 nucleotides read TGTGCCAGCAGGGGACACGGTAACACTGAAGCTTTCTTT.

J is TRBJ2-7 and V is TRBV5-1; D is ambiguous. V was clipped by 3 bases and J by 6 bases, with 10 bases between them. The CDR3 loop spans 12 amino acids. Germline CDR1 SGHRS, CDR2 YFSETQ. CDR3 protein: CASSSTVGEQYF. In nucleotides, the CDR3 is TGCGCCAGCAGCTCAACAGTTGGCGAGCAGTACTTC.

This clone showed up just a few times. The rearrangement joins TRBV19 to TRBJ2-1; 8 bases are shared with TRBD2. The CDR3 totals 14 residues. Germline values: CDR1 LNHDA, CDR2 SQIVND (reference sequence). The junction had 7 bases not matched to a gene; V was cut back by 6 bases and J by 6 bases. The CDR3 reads CASRNQRGSNEQFF. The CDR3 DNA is TGTGCCAGTAGAAATCAGCGGGGGTCCAATGAGCAGTTCTTC.

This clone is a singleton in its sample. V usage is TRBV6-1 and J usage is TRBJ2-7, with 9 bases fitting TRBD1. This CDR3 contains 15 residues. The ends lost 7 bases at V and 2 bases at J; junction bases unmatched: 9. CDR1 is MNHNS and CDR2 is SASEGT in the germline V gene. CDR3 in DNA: TGTGCCAGCATCCCAGACAGGGGGAAGACCTACGAGCAGTACTTC. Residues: CASIPDRGKTYEQYF.

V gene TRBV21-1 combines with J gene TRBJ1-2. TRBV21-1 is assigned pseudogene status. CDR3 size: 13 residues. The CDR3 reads CASSARGNYGYTF. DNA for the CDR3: TGTGCCAGCAGCGCCCGAGGGAACTATGGCTACACCTTC.

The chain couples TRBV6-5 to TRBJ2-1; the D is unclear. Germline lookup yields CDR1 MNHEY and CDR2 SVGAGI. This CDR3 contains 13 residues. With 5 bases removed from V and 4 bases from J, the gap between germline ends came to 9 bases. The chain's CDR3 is CASSAAWYNEQFF. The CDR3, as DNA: TGTGCCAGCAGTGCGGCTTGGTACAATGAGCAGTTCTTC.

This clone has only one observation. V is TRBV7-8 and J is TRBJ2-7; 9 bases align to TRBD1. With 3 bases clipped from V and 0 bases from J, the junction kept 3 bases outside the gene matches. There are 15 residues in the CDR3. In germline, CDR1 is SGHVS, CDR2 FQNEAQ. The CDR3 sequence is CASSFGQGPSYEQYF. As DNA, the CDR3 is TGTGCCAGCAGCTTCGGACAGGGGCCCTCCTACGAGCAGTACTTC.

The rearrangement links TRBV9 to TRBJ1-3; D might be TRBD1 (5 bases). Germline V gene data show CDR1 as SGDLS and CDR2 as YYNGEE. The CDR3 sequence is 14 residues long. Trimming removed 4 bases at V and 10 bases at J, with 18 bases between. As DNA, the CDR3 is TGTGCCAGCAGCCTTTTGAGCAACGGGGGAACCATATATTTT. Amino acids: CASSLLSNGGTIYF. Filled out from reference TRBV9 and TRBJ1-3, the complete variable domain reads DSGVTQTPKHLITATGQRVTLRCSPRSGDLSVYWYQQSLDQGLQFLIQYYNGEERAKGNILERFSAQQFPDLHSELNLSSLELGDSALYFCASSLLSNGGTIYFGEGSWLTVV.

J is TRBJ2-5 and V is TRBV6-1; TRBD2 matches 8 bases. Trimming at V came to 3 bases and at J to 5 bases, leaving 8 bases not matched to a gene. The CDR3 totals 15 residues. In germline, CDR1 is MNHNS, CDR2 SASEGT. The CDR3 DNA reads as TGTGCCAGCAGTGACGTCGGGGGGGCCCGGGAGACCCAGTACTTC. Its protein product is CASSDVGGARETQYF.

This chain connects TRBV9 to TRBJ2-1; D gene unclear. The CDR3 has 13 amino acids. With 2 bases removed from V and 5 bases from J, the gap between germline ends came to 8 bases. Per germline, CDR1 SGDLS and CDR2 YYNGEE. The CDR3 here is CASSVLLNNEQFF. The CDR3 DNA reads TGTGCCAGCAGCGTCCTTTTAAACAATGAGCAGTTCTTC.